Following are 19 T cell receptor beta chains from one sample sequenced in a study of control samples from healthy donors and cancer patients. Here immunoSEQ multiplex PCR was the method, and the copy in TCRdb shows in-frame clones only, minus some. Of 150,000 to 200,000 clones listed, 85% to 95% are singletons. The sample was blood. The receptors were sampled from a man younger than 40 in good health.

Points on this clone: The junction shows a germline mismatch at one end, possibly a read error. The CDR3, as DNA: TGTGCCACCAGTGATACCGGGACACAGGAAGTTTTCTTT. Translated, it gives CATSDTGTQEVFF. The chain recombines TRBV24-1 with TRBJ1-1; D is perhaps TRBD1 (6 bases). CDR3 length equals 13 residues. Germline lookup yields CDR1 KGHDR and CDR2 SFDVKD.

CDR3 residues: CAISEGYNEQFF. CDR3 coding DNA: TGTGCCATCAGTGAGGGGTACAATGAGCAGTTCTTC. V usage is TRBV10-3 and J usage is TRBJ2-1, with D uncertain. The V gene's germline CDR1 is ENHRY and CDR2 SYGVKD. V dropped 2 bases and J dropped 4 bases, with 3 bases sitting between them. The CDR3 spans 12 residues.

This clone was observed once. CDR3 in DNA: TGTGCCTGGAGTGTAGGCCTCCACGGCTACACCTTC. Translated: CAWSVGLHGYTF. The V call is TRBV30, the J call TRBJ1-2; D call uncertain. Between the trimmed V and J ends, which lost 0 bases and 8 bases, there was a span of 10 bases. The CDR3 runs to 12 residues. Germline V gene sequence: CDR1 GTSNPN, CDR2 SVGIG (reference sequence).

J is TRBJ2-4 and V is TRBV5-8; 9 bases fit TRBD1. This CDR3 spans 18 amino acids. From germline, CDR1 is SGHTS and CDR2 YDEGEE. The J segment lost 0 bases and the V segment lost 4 bases, leaving 11 bases of the junction unmatched. The CDR3 bases are TGTGCCAGCAGCCCGGGGACAGGGCGAAGTCTAGCCAAAAACATTCAGTACTTC. Protein: CASSPGTGRSLAKNIQYF.

The chain employs TRBV7-2 and TRBJ2-7, with TRBD1 matching 8 bases. Trimming cost V 7 bases and J 2 bases; bases outside gene matches: 7. The germline V gene has CDR1 SGHTA and CDR2 FQGNSA. The length of the CDR3 is 14 residues. The CDR3 here is CASKRDRPTYEQYF. Here the CDR3 DNA reads TGTGCCAGCAAAAGGGACAGGCCGACCTACGAGCAGTACTTC.

The chain couples TRBV11-2 to TRBJ2-7; a possible D gene is TRBD2 (6 bases). CDR1 and CDR2 (germline): SGHAT, FQNNGV. Trimming pared 4 bases from V and 4 bases from J, leaving 17 bases between. The CDR3 has 15 residues. CDR3 in DNA: TGTGCCAGCAGCTCTTTGGGGGGAGGAAGGTACGAGCAGTACTTC. The encoded protein is CASSSLGGGRYEQYF.

The chain combines TRBV7-3 with TRBJ2-1; 11 nucleotides line up with TRBD2. V shed 2 bases, J shed 7 bases, and the junction held 4 bases outside the gene matches. Germline assignment: CDR1 SGHTA and CDR2 FQGTGA. CDR3 length: 15 residues. CDR3 in DNA: TGTGCCAGCAGCTTACGACTAGCGGGACGGAATGAGCAGTTCTTC. Its translation: CASSLRLAGRNEQFF.

This chain's CDR3 is CASSSGGAPQTQYF. CDR3 sequence (DNA): TGTGCCAGTAGTAGCGGGGGAGCCCCCCAGACCCAGTACTTC. This chain links TRBV19 with TRBJ2-5, with TRBD2 matching 7 bases. The germline V gene encodes CDR1 LNHDA and CDR2 SQIVND (reference sequence). V gave up 4 bases and J gave up 6 bases; unmatched junction bases: 8. The CDR3 loop spans 14 amino acids.

The chain links TRBV18 to TRBJ2-7; D not resolved. The CDR3 is 10 residues long. V lost 3 bases, J lost 3 bases, and 0 bases lay in between. CDR1 is KGHSH, CDR2 LQKENI, per germline. The DNA of the CDR3 is TGTGCCAGCTCACCCTACGAGCAGTACTTC. This sequence encodes CASSPYEQYF.

The chain has TRBV9 and TRBJ1-1; a possible D gene is TRBD1 (5 bases). Germline V gene sequence: CDR1 SGDLS, CDR2 YYNGEE. The CDR3 spans 13 residues. V lost 0 bases and J 6 bases, leaving 9 bases between the germline ends. CDR3: CASSVGGKSEAFF. CDR3 nucleotide sequence: TGTGCCAGCAGCGTAGGGGGCAAATCTGAAGCTTTCTTT. The full variable domain, with the rest looked up from reference TRBV9 and TRBJ1-1, is DSGVTQTPKHLITATGQRVTLRCSPRSGDLSVYWYQQSLDQGLQFLIQYYNGEERAKGNILERFSAQQFPDLHSELNLSSLELGDSALYFCASSVGGKSEAFFGQGTRLTVV.

The chain recombines TRBV27 with TRBJ2-1; no clear D gene. The V end was cut by 10 bases, the J end by 6 bases, with 13 bases between. The V gene's germline CDR1 is MNHEY and CDR2 SMNVEV (reference sequence). The CDR3 is 12 residues long. CDR3 amino acids: CATSHSPNEQFF. In nucleotides, the CDR3 is TGTGCCACTTCTCATTCCCCCAATGAGCAGTTCTTC.

The chain uses TRBV5-4 and TRBJ2-7, with 8 bases fitting TRBD2. The CDR3 length is 15 residues. The germline V gene has CDR1 SGHNT and CDR2 YYREEE (reference sequence). J gave up 0 bases and V 2 bases, and 4 bases lay outside the gene matches. The CDR3 DNA reads TGTGCCAGCAGCTTCCCGGGAGGGGACTCCTACGAGCAGTACTTC. It encodes CASSFPGGDSYEQYF. Filled out from reference TRBV5-4 and TRBJ2-7, the complete variable domain reads ETGVTQSPTHLIKTRGQQVTLRCSSQSGHNTVSWYQQALGQGPQFIFQYYREEENGRGNFPPRFSGLQFPNYSSELNVNALELDDSALYLCASSFPGGDSYEQYFGPGTRLTVT.

The rearrangement links TRBV9 to TRBJ2-3; TRBD2 agrees at 10 bases. The trim removed 4 bases at V and 5 bases at J, leaving 7 bases unmatched. Germline V lookup: CDR1 SGDLS, CDR2 YYNGEE. The CDR3 is 15 residues long. The CDR3 sequence: CASSYRAGGRDTQYF. Here the CDR3 DNA reads TGTGCCAGCAGCTATAGAGCGGGGGGGAGAGATACGCAGTATTTT.

This sequence joins TRBV10-2 and TRBJ2-2; 9 bases align to TRBD2. V trimming: 7 bases; J trimming: 8 bases; junction bases outside the gene matches: 8. Germline loops: CDR1 WSHSY, CDR2 SAAADI. This CDR3 contains 14 residues. The CDR3 sequence is CASNMGLASGELFF. Here the CDR3 DNA reads TGCGCCAGCAACATGGGACTAGCCTCTGGGGAGCTGTTTTTT.

This rearrangement joins TRBV19 to TRBJ1-2; no firm D call. This CDR3 contains 10 residues. V was pared by 5 bases and J by 8 bases, with 6 bases between. Germline V CDR1 and CDR2: LNHDA, SQIVND (reference sequence). CDR3 sequence reads: CASSQRGYTF. DNA for the CDR3: TGTGCCAGTAGTCAAAGAGGCTACACCTTC.

The rearrangement joins TRBV28 to TRBJ1-5; 10 bases are a match to TRBD1. After removal of 5 bases from V and 2 bases from J, the junction contained 9 bases not matched to a gene. This CDR3 spans 17 amino acids. The germline gives CDR1 MDHEN, CDR2 SYDVKM. In nucleotides, the CDR3 is TGTGCCAGCAGTGAGGACAGGGGGAACGTCGGCAATCAGCCCCAGCATTTT. Its translation: CASSEDRGNVGNQPQHF.

The V and J genes are TRBV18 and TRBJ2-3; the D is unclear. Germline CDR1 is KGHSH and CDR2 is LQKENI. The CDR3 covers 13 residues. V was trimmed by 6 bases and J by 3 bases, leaving 10 bases between them. The CDR3 region has the DNA TGTGCCAGCTCGATTGTAGATACAGATACGCAGTATTTT. Protein: CASSIVDTDTQYF.

The V gene is TRBV6-5, the J gene TRBJ1-5, with a tentative D call TRBD1 (5 bases). Germline-derived CDR1 and CDR2 are MNHEY and SVGAGI. Trimming removed 4 bases at V and 5 bases at J, with 12 bases between. The CDR3 is 14 amino acids. CDR3 sequence (DNA): TGTGCCAGCAGTTCCACCGACAGCTATCAGCCCCAGCATTTT. Amino acids: CASSSTDSYQPQHF.

J is TRBJ1-4 and V is TRBV28; D unresolved. V shed 7 bases and J shed 12 bases, with 21 bases lying between them. The CDR3 is 14 amino acids. Germline V lookup: CDR1 MDHEN, CDR2 SYDVKM. This CDR3 reads CASTQNPASKELFF. CDR3 nucleotide sequence: TGTGCCAGCACCCAGAACCCGGCCTCCAAGGAACTGTTTTTT.